This TCR beta chain was recovered during a study of T cells after yellow fever vaccination. Overall study findings and caveats: Re-detected after boosting: most primary clones, more than 95% of CD4 and 88% of CD8. Repertoires sorted by FACS could include abundant clonotypes that are contaminants from the bulk population. Peak timing came faster in the weaker secondary response, day 5 versus 15.

This clonotype showed up many times. The antigen is not known. UMIs and a universal primer site were added when TCR cDNA was made by 5'RACE template switching. TCRdb fed the 5' RACE reads into MiXCR, producing one record per CDR3 protein. The table lists about 320,000 distinct CDR3 sequences, approximately 4.3% of them singletons. The sample consisted of PBMCs, taken 15 days after the yellow fever booster vaccination. The TCR sequence derives from a man between 18 and 29 years old who received the YFV17D yellow fever vaccine.

The DNA for the CDR3 is TGTGCCAGCAGCTTAACGCCCTTGACTAGCGGGAGCCAAGAGACCCAGTACTTC. It yields the protein CASSLTPLTSGSQETQYF. J is TRBJ2-5 and V is TRBV7-9; 12 positions match TRBD2. The CDR3 is 18 residues long. Germline CDR1 SEHNR, CDR2 FQNEAQ (reference sequence). V trimming: 2 bases; J trimming: 1 base; junction bases outside the gene matches: 8.